These 6 T cell receptor beta chains came from one sample sequenced in a study of cytomegalovirus exposure and HLA in healthy donors. PCR used 60 Vbeta primers and 13 Jbeta primers. Profiling relied on immunoSEQ multiplex PCR, and the TCRdb table lists in-frame clones only, not all of them. The sample lists about 160,000 clones, 65% to 80% occurring once. The sequenced sample was PBMCs. Receptors were obtained from a man in his forties in good health and CMV-seronegative.

The genes are TRBV23-1 and TRBJ1-2; D gene ambiguous. Being an ORF, TRBV23-1 has a function that is uncertain. The V and J ends lost 2 bases and 3 bases respectively, with 7 bases between them. The CDR3 consists of 13 residues. CDR3 sequence: CASSQNADYGYTF. CDR3 sequence (DNA): TGCGCCAGCAGTCAAAACGCGGACTATGGCTACACCTTC.

The V and J genes are TRBV7-6 and TRBJ2-7; D gene ambiguous. The V end was cut by 2 bases, the J end by 7 bases, with 15 bases between. Germline CDR1 SGHVS, CDR2 FNYEAQ. The CDR3 length is 14 residues. CDR3 loop: CASSLSLELPEQYF. The CDR3 coding sequence is TGTGCCAGCAGCTTAAGCCTGGAACTACCAGAGCAGTACTTC. Filled out from reference TRBV7-6 and TRBJ2-7, the complete variable domain reads GAGVSQSPRYKVTKRGQDVALRCDPISGHVSLYWYRQALGQGPEFLTYFNYEAQQDKSGLPNDRFSAERPEGSISTLTIQRTEQRDSAMYRCASSLSLELPEQYFGPGTRLTVT.

V usage is TRBV13 and J usage is TRBJ1-5; D is uncertain. Trimming removed 5 bases at V and 5 bases at J, with 10 bases between. CDR3 length: 13 amino acids. Germline V gene data show CDR1 as PRHDT and CDR2 as FYEKMQ (reference sequence). The CDR3 sequence: CASSQAPDQPQHF. In DNA, the CDR3 is TGTGCCAGCAGCCAAGCCCCGGATCAGCCCCAGCATTTT.

Only a few counts were recorded for this clone. The gene calls are TRBV29-1 and TRBJ2-7; D call uncertain. Trimming took off 0 bases at V and 3 bases at J, with 12 bases between the two ends. Germline CDR1 is SQVTM and CDR2 is ANQGSEA. This CDR3 comprises 14 residues. The CDR3 DNA is TGCAGCGTTGAAGATCCGGGTAGAGACTACGAGCAGTACTTC. It translates to CSVEDPGRDYEQYF.

The rearrangement links TRBV2 to TRBJ1-2; D ambiguous. V gave up 2 bases and J gave up 2 bases, with 12 bases separating them. The CDR3 runs 15 residues. The germline gives CDR1 SNHLY, CDR2 FYNNEI. CDR3 DNA: TGTGCCAGCAGTGAACCGCTAGGCCTCAACTATGGCTACACCTTC. Encoded protein: CASSEPLGLNYGYTF.

As concerns this clone: At one boundary the junction diverges from the germline segment, which might be a read error. The J gene is TRBJ2-2, the V gene TRBV27, with a tentative D call TRBD2 (6 bases). CDR1 MNHEY and CDR2 SMNVEV come from the germline V gene (reference sequence). The CDR3 length is 15 residues. The CDR3 sequence: CASSFSPRGIGELLF. The DNA for the CDR3 is TGTGCCAGCAGTTTCAGTCCGCGCGGGATCGGGGAGCTGCTTTTT.